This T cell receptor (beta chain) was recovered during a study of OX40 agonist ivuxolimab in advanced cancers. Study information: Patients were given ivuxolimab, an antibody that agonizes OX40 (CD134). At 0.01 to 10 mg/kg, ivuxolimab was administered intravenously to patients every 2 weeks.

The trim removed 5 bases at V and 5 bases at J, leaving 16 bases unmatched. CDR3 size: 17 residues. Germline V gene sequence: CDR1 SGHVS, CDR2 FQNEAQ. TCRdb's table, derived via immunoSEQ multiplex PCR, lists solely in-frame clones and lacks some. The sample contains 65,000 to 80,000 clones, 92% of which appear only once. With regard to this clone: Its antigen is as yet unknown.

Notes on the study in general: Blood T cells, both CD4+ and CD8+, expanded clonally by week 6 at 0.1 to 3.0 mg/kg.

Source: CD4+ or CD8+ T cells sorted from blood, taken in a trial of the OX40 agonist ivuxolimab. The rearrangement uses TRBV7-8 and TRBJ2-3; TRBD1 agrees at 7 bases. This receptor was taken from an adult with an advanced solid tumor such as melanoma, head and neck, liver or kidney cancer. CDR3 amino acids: CASSLLDRDVRGDTQYF. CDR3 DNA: TGTGCCAGCAGCCTTCTTGACAGGGACGTCCGGGGAGATACGCAGTATTTT.